This T cell receptor (beta chain) is from a study of blood T cell repertoires in COVID-19. The CDR3 has 12 residues. Germline-derived CDR1 and CDR2 are GTSNPN and SVGIG (reference sequence). Germline trimming cut 1 base from V and 8 bases from J; bases unmatched to any gene: 2. Assay: immunoSEQ multiplex PCR; the TCRdb copy retains only in-frame clones and omits some. Of roughly 190,000 clones listed, approximately 90% were seen once; the top ten hold approximately 4.5%. The sequenced sample was peripheral blood. The sequence came from a human donor in a cohort sampled during active COVID-19. The rearrangement links TRBV30 to TRBJ1-2, with 9 nucleotides matching TRBD1. This chain's CDR3 is CAWSGDRAGYTF. In DNA, the CDR3 is TGTGCCTGGAGTGGGGACAGGGCGGGCTACACCTTC.